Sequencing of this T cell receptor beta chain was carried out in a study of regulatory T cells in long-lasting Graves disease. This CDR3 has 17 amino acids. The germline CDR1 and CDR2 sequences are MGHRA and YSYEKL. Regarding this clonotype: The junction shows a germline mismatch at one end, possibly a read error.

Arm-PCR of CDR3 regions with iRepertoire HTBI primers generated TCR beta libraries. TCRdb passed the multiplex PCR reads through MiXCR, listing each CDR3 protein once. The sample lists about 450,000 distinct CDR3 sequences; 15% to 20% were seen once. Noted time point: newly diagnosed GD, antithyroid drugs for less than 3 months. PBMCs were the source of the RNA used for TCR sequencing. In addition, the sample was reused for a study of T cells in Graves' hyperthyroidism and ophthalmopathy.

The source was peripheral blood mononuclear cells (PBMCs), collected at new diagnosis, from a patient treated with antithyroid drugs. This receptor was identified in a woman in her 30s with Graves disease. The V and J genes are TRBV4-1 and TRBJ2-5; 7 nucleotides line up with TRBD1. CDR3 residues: CASSQVGSRGYQEAQYF. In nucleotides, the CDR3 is TGTGCCAGCAGCCAAGTGGGGTCCAGGGGGTACCAAGAGGCCCAGTACTTC.